A single T cell receptor beta chain is shown here with its context. This sample stems from a study of T cell responses to AZD1222 COVID-19 vaccine. The CDR3 is 15 amino acids. Germline V lookup: CDR1 SGHNT, CDR2 YYREEE (reference sequence). The V and J ends lost 0 bases and 0 bases respectively, with 7 bases between them. TCRdb keeps only in-frame clones here, not all; method: immunoSEQ multiplex PCR. This table holds 100,000 to 150,000 clones, less than 95% found once. The sample here was peripheral blood, taken on day 0 of MenACWY control vaccination. The chain links TRBV5-4 to TRBJ2-1; D unresolved. The receptor's source is an adult in good health. The CDR3 bases are TGTGCCAGCAGCTTGGGGCAGAGCTCCTACAATGAGCAGTTCTTC. This codes for CASSLGQSSYNEQFF.